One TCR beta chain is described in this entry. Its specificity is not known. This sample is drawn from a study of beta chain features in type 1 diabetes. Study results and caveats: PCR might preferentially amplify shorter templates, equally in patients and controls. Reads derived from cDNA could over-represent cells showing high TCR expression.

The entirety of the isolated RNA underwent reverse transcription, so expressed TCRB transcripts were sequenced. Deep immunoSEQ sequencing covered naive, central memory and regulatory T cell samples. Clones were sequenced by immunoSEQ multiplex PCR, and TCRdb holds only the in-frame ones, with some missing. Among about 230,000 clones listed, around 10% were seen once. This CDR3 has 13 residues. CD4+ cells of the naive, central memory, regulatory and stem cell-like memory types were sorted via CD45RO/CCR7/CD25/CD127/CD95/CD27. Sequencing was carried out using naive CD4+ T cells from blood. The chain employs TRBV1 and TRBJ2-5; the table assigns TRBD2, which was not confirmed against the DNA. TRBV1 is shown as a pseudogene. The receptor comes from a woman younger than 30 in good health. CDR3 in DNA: TGCACCAGCAGCCAAAACGGGGTGGAGACCCAGTACTTC. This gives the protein CTSSQNGVETQYF.